Below are 10 T cell receptor beta chains sequenced from a single sample in a study of cytomegalovirus exposure and HLA in healthy donors. 60 Vbeta and 13 Jbeta primers were used in PCR. Sequencing was performed with immunoSEQ multiplex PCR; in TCRdb, only in-frame clones are kept and a portion is missing. The table records more than 60,000 clones, around four fifths of them present only once. Material for sequencing was PBMCs. These receptors were collected from a woman between 35 and 50 years old in good health and CMV-seropositive.

This clone showed up just once. The chain uses TRBV6-5 and TRBJ2-7; a possible D gene is TRBD2 (5 bases). The germline CDR1 and CDR2 sequences are MNHEY and SVGAGI. V was trimmed by 4 bases and J by 5 bases, leaving 15 bases between them. The CDR3 spans 14 residues. DNA of the CDR3: TGTGCCAGCAGTTCCCCGGCGAGGGTCCACGAGCAGTACTTC. Amino acid sequence: CASSSPARVHEQYF.

This sequence joins TRBV2 and TRBJ2-7; TRBD1 is a possible D gene (5 bases). Germline CDR1 is SNHLY and CDR2 is FYNNEI. V lost 0 bases and J lost 6, with 9 bases in between. CDR3 length: 13 amino acids. The chain's CDR3 is CASSEALGLEQYF. CDR3 nucleotide sequence: TGTGCCAGCAGTGAAGCCTTGGGGCTCGAGCAGTACTTC.

The CDR3 sequence is CASTLGAAGYEQYF. CDR3 DNA: TGTGCCAGCACTTTAGGGGCGGCCGGCTACGAGCAGTACTTC. The chain joins TRBV2 to TRBJ2-7; TRBD1 is a possible D gene (5 bases). Germline V gene lookup returns CDR1 SNHLY and CDR2 FYNNEI. Deletions cut 7 bases from V and 3 bases from J, with 16 bases between. The CDR3 consists of 14 residues.

This clone has more than one count but fewer than ten. The J gene is TRBJ2-1, the V gene TRBV9, with 9 bases that match TRBD1. The V segment lost 4 bases and the J segment 7 bases; nucleotides outside the gene matches: 6. The germline V gene has CDR1 SGDLS and CDR2 YYNGEE. The CDR3 length is 14 residues. CDR3: CASSPRTGDNEQFF. CDR3 sequence (DNA): TGTGCCAGCAGCCCCCGGACAGGGGATAATGAGCAGTTCTTC.

The CDR3 loop reads CASSRQPNTGELFF. CDR3 in DNA: TGTGCCAGTAGTAGGCAACCGAACACCGGGGAGCTGTTTTTT. The rearrangement joins TRBV19 to TRBJ2-2; D gene ambiguous. The CDR3 is 14 residues long. Trimming took off 4 bases at V and 0 bases at J, with 6 bases between the two ends. From germline, CDR1 is LNHDA and CDR2 SQIVND (reference sequence).

The chain is built from TRBV30 and TRBJ1-4, with unresolved D. The CDR3 covers 14 residues. The ends were cut back, 1 base at V and 8 bases at J, with 14 bases in the middle. Germline CDR1 and CDR2: GTSNPN and SVGIG (reference sequence). DNA for the CDR3: TGTGCCTGGAGTGGGACGGGGAGGGTGGAAAAACTGTTTTTT. Translation: CAWSGTGRVEKLFF. Supplemented by reference TRBV30 and TRBJ1-4, the full variable domain reads SQTIHQWPATLVQPVGSPLSLECTVEGTSNPNLYWYRQAAGRGLQLLFYSVGIGQISSEVPQNLSASRPQDRQFILSSKKLLLSDSGFYLCAWSGTGRVEKLFFGSGTQLSVL.

J is TRBJ1-5 and V is TRBV19; D is undetermined. CDR1 and CDR2 (germline): LNHDA, SQIVND (reference sequence). V was shortened by 2 bases and J by 12 bases, with 8 bases between the two germline ends. The CDR3 runs 11 residues. CDR3: CASSISSNQHF. As DNA, the CDR3 is TGTGCCAGTAGTATAAGCTCTAACCAGCATTTT.

The chain joins TRBV6-1 to TRBJ2-7; TRBD1 matches 7 bases. The CDR3 extends over 14 amino acids. J lost 2 bases, V lost 0 bases, and 1 base had no gene match. The germline V gene has CDR1 MNHNS and CDR2 SASEGT. The CDR3 loop is CASSEAGTAYEQYF. The CDR3 DNA is TGTGCCAGCAGTGAAGCGGGGACAGCCTACGAGCAGTACTTC.

This clone was seen a single time. The gene calls are TRBV5-4 and TRBJ2-1, with 12 bases that match TRBD2. V was clipped by 6 bases and J by 9 bases; unmatched bases: 10. From germline, CDR1 is SGHNT and CDR2 YYREEE (reference sequence). The length of the CDR3 is 15 residues. The CDR3 spells CASTDVTSGGGEQFF. Written as DNA, the CDR3 is TGTGCCAGCACCGACGTGACTAGCGGGGGAGGTGAGCAGTTCTTC.

The V and J genes are TRBV28 and TRBJ2-6; TRBD1 matches at 8 bases. The CDR3 length is 19 residues. Per germline, CDR1 MDHEN and CDR2 SYDVKM. J was trimmed by 0 bases and V by 4 bases; bases with no gene match: 11. This CDR3 reads CASSSTGQEALSGANVLTF. The CDR3 DNA follows: TGTGCCAGCAGTTCCACGGGACAGGAGGCACTCTCTGGGGCCAACGTCCTGACTTTC.